The 16 T cell receptor beta chains below all came from one sample that was sequenced in a study of Ad26.COV2.S vaccination and SARS-CoV-2 variants. The assay was immunoSEQ multiplex PCR, and TCRdb's table has in-frame clones only and misses some. The sample holds roughly 410,000 clones, around 82% seen once. Specified treatment: roughly 20 received Ad26.COV2.S at low or high dose, single or two shots; several received placebo; per-sample allocation not given. On day 63 after the first injection, vaccine and placebo recipients gave samples. The material was peripheral blood, obtained in a trial of Ad26.COV2.S vaccine versus placebo. The source of these receptors is a person between 18 and 65 years old who received the Ad26.COV2.S COVID-19 vaccine or a placebo.

This rearrangement joins TRBV2 to TRBJ1-6, with D perhaps TRBD1 (5 bases). This CDR3 region has 12 residues. Per germline, CDR1 SNHLY and CDR2 FYNNEI. Trimming stripped 8 bases from V and 9 bases from J, with 11 bases between. The CDR3 is CASSRDSSPLHF. CDR3 nucleotides: TGTGCCAGCTCGAGGGACTCTTCACCCCTCCACTTT.

The rearrangement joins TRBV6-5 to TRBJ1-2; the D is unclear. Looked up from germline, CDR1 is MNHEY and CDR2 is SVGAGI. This CDR3 is 15 amino acids long. The V gene lost 2 bases and the J gene lost 3 bases, with 13 bases spanning the gap. The CDR3 DNA is TGTGCCAGCAGTTACACTACAGCCTGGGACTATGGCTACACCTTC. Translation: CASSYTTAWDYGYTF.

This chain joins TRBV6-5 and TRBJ1-3, with TRBD1 matching over 7 bases. V lost 0 bases, J lost 5 bases, and 4 bases stayed unmatched. The CDR3 has 15 amino acids. Germline CDR1 MNHEY, CDR2 SVGAGI. The CDR3 bases are TGTGCCAGCAGTTACTCCCGGGACAGCCGAAACACCATATATTTT. Translation gives CASSYSRDSRNTIYF.

The chain uses TRBV19 and TRBJ2-7; D is unclear. Trimming removed 4 bases from V and 4 bases from J, with 11 bases in between. Germline values: CDR1 LNHDA, CDR2 SQIVND (reference sequence). This CDR3 is built from 13 residues. The CDR3 nucleotides read TGTGCCAGTAGTACCCGGACGGGTTACGAGCAGTACTTC. As protein: CASSTRTGYEQYF.

V is TRBV3-1 (or the pseudogene TRBV3-2) and J is TRBJ1-3; no definite D call. Deletions cut 6 bases from V and 3 bases from J, with 6 bases between. The CDR3 extends over 12 amino acids. The germline V gene encodes CDR1 LGHDT and CDR2 YNNKEL (reference sequence). CDR3 DNA: TGTGCCAGCAGGTACAGTGGAAACACCATATATTTT. Translation gives CASRYSGNTIYF.

The rearrangement uses TRBV7-9 and TRBJ2-1; no definite D call. CDR3 size: 18 residues. Trimming left V 1 base short and J 0 bases short, with 16 bases between. Germline V CDR1 and CDR2: SEHNR, FQNEAQ (reference sequence). The CDR3 spells CASSLGISRQSSYNEQFF. The CDR3, as DNA: TGTGCCAGCAGCTTAGGAATAAGCCGGCAAAGCTCCTACAATGAGCAGTTCTTC.

To note about this clone: At one end, the junction sequence differs from germline, possibly due to a read error. V and J are TRBV19 and TRBJ1-1, with a weak D call TRBD1 (6 bases). The CDR3 consists of 12 residues. Germline V gene lookup returns CDR1 LNHDA and CDR2 SQIVND (reference sequence). This CDR3 is CASSILGAGELF. CDR3 DNA: TGTGCCAGTAGTATTTTGGGGGCAGGAGAACTATTT.

The chain recombines TRBV28 with TRBJ2-3; D possibly matches TRBD1 or TRBD2 (6 bases each). Trimming stripped 3 bases from V and 0 bases from J, with 10 bases between. The CDR3 totals 15 residues. Germline assignment: CDR1 MDHEN and CDR2 SYDVKM. CDR3 amino acids: CASSFWGASTDTQYF. CDR3 nucleotides: TGTGCCAGCAGTTTTTGGGGGGCTAGCACAGATACGCAGTATTTT.

The chain joins TRBV30 to TRBJ2-3, with 7 bases fitting TRBD2. V lost 2 bases to trimming and J lost 2 bases; unmatched junction nucleotides: 16. Germline lookup yields CDR1 GTSNPN and CDR2 SVGIG (reference sequence). This CDR3 spans 18 amino acids. The CDR3 DNA sequence: TGTGCCTGGAGTCTCCCCCTAGGGACGGGGAGGGACACAGATACGCAGTATTTT. Protein: CAWSLPLGTGRDTDTQYF. The complete variable domain, with remaining parts taken from reference TRBV30 and TRBJ2-3, reads SQTIHQWPATLVQPVGSPLSLECTVEGTSNPNLYWYRQAAGRGLQLLFYSVGIGQISSEVPQNLSASRPQDRQFILSSKKLLLSDSGFYLCAWSLPLGTGRDTDTQYFGPGTRLTVL.

This rearrangement joins TRBV3-1 (or the pseudogene TRBV3-2) to TRBJ2-1; D unresolved. The CDR3 contains 14 residues. The germline V gene has CDR1 LGHDT and CDR2 YNNKEL (reference sequence). V lost 1 base, J lost 4 bases, and 8 bases lay in between. CDR3 coding DNA: TGTGCCAGCAGCCAAGGCCAAAATTACAATGAGCAGTTCTTC. Translating gives CASSQGQNYNEQFF.

The V call is TRBV9, the J call TRBJ2-5; 15 bases are a match to TRBD2. The CDR3 covers 18 residues. The trim removed 9 bases at V and 5 bases at J, leaving 17 bases unmatched. In germline, CDR1 is SGDLS, CDR2 YYNGEE. The DNA for the CDR3 is TGTGCCAACGACCGAGTCGGGACTAGCGGGAGGAGTAGGGAGACCCAGTACTTC. Its translation: CANDRVGTSGRSRETQYF.

In DNA, the CDR3 is TGTGCCAGCAGTTTGAGGACAGACCTCTATGGCTACACCTTC. Translation gives CASSLRTDLYGYTF. This chain connects TRBV28 to TRBJ1-2; D may be TRBD1 (6 bases). The CDR3 extends over 14 amino acids. In germline, CDR1 is MDHEN, CDR2 SYDVKM. Trimming took 3 bases from V and 4 from J, leaving 12 bases between them.

The J gene is TRBJ2-7, the V gene TRBV27, with D possibly matching TRBD2 (7 bases). Trimming shortened V by 7 bases and J by 6 bases, and 19 bases separated the two germline ends. Germline lookup yields CDR1 MNHEY and CDR2 SMNVEV (reference sequence). The CDR3 covers 14 residues. The CDR3 sequence: CASTPDGGGTEQYF. CDR3 in DNA: TGTGCCAGCACCCCGGACGGCGGGGGCACCGAGCAGTACTTC.

This rearrangement joins TRBV9 to TRBJ1-3, with TRBD1 identical over 10 bases. The CDR3 length is 19 residues. With V trimmed by 1 base and J by 0 bases, 10 bases remained unmatched. Per germline, CDR1 SGDLS and CDR2 YYNGEE. The CDR3: CASSVQGGQGTLSGNTIYF. CDR3 DNA: TGTGCCAGCAGCGTACAGGGGGGACAGGGGACCCTCTCTGGAAACACCATATATTTT.

The CDR3 sequence: CASSLSPGARGMNTEAFF. Here the CDR3 DNA reads TGCGCCAGCAGCTTGAGCCCGGGGGCGAGGGGTATGAACACTGAAGCTTTCTTT. The rearrangement joins TRBV5-1 to TRBJ1-1; maybe TRBD1 (6 bases). This CDR3 contains 18 residues. Germline V gene lookup returns CDR1 SGHRS and CDR2 YFSETQ. V lost 1 base to trimming and J lost 0 bases, with 19 bases between them.

This clone was counted once. The V call is TRBV12-5, the J call TRBJ1-1, with D uncertain. CDR1 and CDR2 from the germline V gene are LGHNT and FRNRAP. The CDR3 length is 13 residues. Trimming removed 6 bases from V and 4 bases from J, with 12 bases in between. The CDR3 DNA follows: TGTGCTAGTGGACCCACTGGACGCACTGAAGCTTTCTTT. Its protein product is CASGPTGRTEAFF.